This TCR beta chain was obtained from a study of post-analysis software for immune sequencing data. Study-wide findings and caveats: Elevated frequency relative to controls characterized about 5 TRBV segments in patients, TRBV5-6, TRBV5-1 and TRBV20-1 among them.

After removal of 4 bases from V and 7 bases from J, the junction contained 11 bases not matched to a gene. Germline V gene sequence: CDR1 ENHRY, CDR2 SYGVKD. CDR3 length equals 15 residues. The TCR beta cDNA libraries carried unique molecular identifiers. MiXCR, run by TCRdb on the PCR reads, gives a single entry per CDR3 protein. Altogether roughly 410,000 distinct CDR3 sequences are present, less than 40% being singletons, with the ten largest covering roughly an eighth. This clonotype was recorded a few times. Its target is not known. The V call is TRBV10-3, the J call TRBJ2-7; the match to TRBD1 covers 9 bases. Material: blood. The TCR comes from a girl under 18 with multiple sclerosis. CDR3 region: CAISAPHRGPGEQYF. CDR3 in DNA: TGTGCCATCAGTGCCCCTCACAGGGGGCCTGGGGAGCAGTACTTC.